This TCR beta chain appears in the sequencing data of a study of T-cell reconstitution after alpha-beta-depleted transplantation in children. Study-wide results and limits: The authors attributed T-cell counts and diversity one year after transplant mostly to newly produced T cells. It was reported that alpha-beta T cells came from several hundred expanded graft clones (about two months after transplant). The study traced high day-60 TCRbeta diversity in some patients to surviving recipient T cells and thymic progenitors.

Germline lookup yields CDR1 SQVTM and CDR2 ANQGSEA. The CDR3 spans 14 residues. V dropped 4 bases and J dropped 2; count of bases not matched to a gene: 6. As to this clonotype: The antigen is undetermined.

The TCRbeta library was prepared with unique molecular identifiers. One entry per CDR3 protein results from TCRdb running MiXCR on the PCR reads. The sample shows approximately 230,000 distinct CDR3 sequences, about 25% of them seen only once. The sequence was collected from a girl aged 2-9 years with Fanconi anemia, due to receive a stem cell transplant. Here the sequenced sample was PBMCs, taken before TCRalphabeta/CD19-depleted stem cell transplant. This chain links TRBV29-1 with TRBJ2-3, with 7 bases aligning to TRBD1. This chain's CDR3 is CSVAQGQYTDTQYF. The CDR3 nucleotides are TGCAGCGTTGCTCAGGGACAGTACACAGATACGCAGTATTTT.